Detailed here is one T cell receptor (beta chain). The target of this receptor is not known. Per-base qualities were not stored, and no clone one base away is much larger. In the germline V gene, CDR1 corresponds to SGHDT and CDR2 to YYEEEE. From the cysteine through the phenylalanine, the CDR3 covers 13 amino acids. Left in the record is the CDR3 DNA by itself, 39 bases read in frame from the first base. The V end loses 4 bases and the J end loses 0 bases, and a stretch of 8 bases separates them. Library preparation employed the immunoSEQ multiplex PCR assay. A mixture of 60 forward primers for TCR Vbeta segments and 13 reverse primers for TCR Jbeta segments was used in the multiplex PCR. The CDR3 region of rearranged TCR beta genes was amplified from genomic DNA by a multiplex PCR assay. On the Illumina HiSeq System, the amplified TCR beta libraries were sequenced as 87-base-pair reads. In the authors' own workflow: In a later analysis, tens of millions of unique TCR beta chains were counted across the 500 to 850 repertoires, and roughly 10 million of these chains were shared by at least two donors. Raw reads were error-corrected and collapsed into unique sequences with a nearest-neighbor algorithm that merged closely related sequences to remove PCR and sequencing errors. V, D and J gene segments were assigned by aligning CDR3 sequences to IMGT reference sequences. For a sequence to be retained, a match of at least six nucleotides to both a V gene segment and a J gene segment was required. Rearrangements were called productive when the CDR3 lacked stop codons and stayed in frame with V and J; all others were non-productive. Following IMGT convention, CDR3 was defined as the stretch from the second conserved V-encoded cysteine up to the conserved J-encoded phenylalanine. Sequences without an unambiguous match to a single V gene segment were excluded from the earlier analysis of about 600 of the donors. In an earlier analysis of a few hundred of the donors, V segments were called functional above 56.7% productive rearrangements and were called segregating when the between-donor standard deviation exceeded 5%. A statistical classification framework was built to diagnose cytomegalovirus status from the catalog of TCR beta chain sequences. V and J gene assignment, in a later analysis, came from comparing TCR nucleotide sequences with IMGT/GENE-DB human TR gene sequences. The TCRdist pipeline was used in a later analysis to assign CDR3 sequences and most-parsimonious VDJ recombination scenarios. In a later analysis, each TCR beta chain was defined by its CDR3 amino acid sequence together with its V-gene family, and reads without a unique V-gene family were excluded. In a later analysis, 450 to 600 highly shared, low-generation-probability nucleotide sequences were removed to address suspected cross-contamination and a sequencing artifact. In a later analysis, a clonal expansion index for each public chain was calculated from normalized within-repertoire ranks of inferred template counts. A later analysis computed generation probabilities with a VDJ recombination model fitted to out-of-frame rearrangements, and checked the results against IGoR. Hypergeometric tests were used in a later analysis to score TCR-TCR, TCR-HLA and TCR-CMV co-occurrence, with a repertoire-size bias correction applied to the TCR pairs. False discovery rates were estimated in a later analysis by permuting HLA or CMV assignments 20 times. In a later analysis, co-occurring TCRs were grouped using DBSCAN, and TCRdist sequence similarity was added for clustering within HLA-allele-positive subsets. Repertoires with fewer than 30,000 or more than 120,000 public chains, plus five repertoires with anomalous nucleotide sharing, were excluded from co-occurrence clustering. The source is immuneACCESS, and TCRdb retained only in-frame sequences with V and J called. Part of the clones is not carried over; for the studies checked, unresolved V genes explain less than half of this, and the remainder is unexplained. D and trimming were read from the DNA, whereas the V and J calls and clone size are those reported in that table. The sample profile shows 100,000 to 150,000 clones; around 72% of them were found once. 1.5% of the sample is in the top ten clones.

The cohort consisted of 600 to 700 healthy bone marrow donors. Cohort members were all nominally healthy when sampled, although unrecorded immune exposures were likely present. The donor was CMV seronegative and belonged to the group of several hundred seronegative cohort members. Every donor gave a peripheral blood sample, and the peripheral blood mononuclear cells from that sample were used for TCR beta sequencing. The Qiagen DNeasy Blood Extraction Kit was used to extract genomic DNA from the blood cell samples. This entry comes from a study of cytomegalovirus exposure and HLA in healthy donors (dated by TCRdb to between 2016 and 2019). Regarding the research as a whole: An earlier analysis of 587 of the donors reported approximately 280 Gb of sequence data and approximately 120 million unique TCR beta sequences obtained from 180 million or so T cells. The number of donors typed differed by locus, with roughly 629-640 for A, B, C, DRB1 and DQB1, more than 500 for DQA1, nearly 610 for DPA1, and some 450 for DPB1. A later genetic analysis used genome-wide SNP genotypes for about three fifths of the 666 donors, treating that subset as a discovery cohort. Rather than using new phenotypic data, the later analysis identified candidate immune exposures from TCR beta sequences and from how often those sequences occurred across donors. An earlier analysis of 450 to 750 of the donors used high-throughput TCR beta sequencing to judge whether each TCR beta V gene segment behaved as functional or pseudogenic. The study aimed to test whether cataloging public T cell receptors could reveal signatures of past pathogen exposure. HLA typing included class I and class II loci at four-digit resolution. An early release covering around 630 HLA-typed donors comprised roughly 300 gigabases of sequencing data and about 90 million unique TCR sequences. The genetic ancestry cluster associated with self-reported Caucasian donors included around four fifths of the approximately 430 genotyped donors. All discovery cohort repertoires had been generated on a single sequencing platform. To predict cytomegalovirus infection status, the study combined high-throughput TCR immunosequencing, statistical association of individual TCRs with disease status, and machine learning. The study profiled the T cell repertoires of around 700 subjects by immunosequencing and related them to cytomegalovirus serostatus. To study patterns of TCR occurrence, a later analysis re-analyzed previously published TCR beta repertoires from under 750 donors and added high-resolution HLA genotyping. Alongside the repertoire data, information on donor age, sex, ethnicity and CMV serostatus was compiled. About five DR-DQ haplotypes were treated as single units for association and clustering because of strong linkage in the cohort. In addition to the first cohort of roughly 700 subjects, a separate validation cohort of 120 different subjects was used. On average, about 200,000 unique TCR beta nucleotide sequences were sequenced per donor among more than 350 genotyped donors of the cohort, with 15% to 20% of those sequences being non-productive. General study outcomes and caveats: Because HLA typing was missing for some donors at each locus, association tests included only the typed subset. Because the 87-base-pair reads could not distinguish some IMGT-functional V segments, including TRBV6-2 and TRBV6-3, those segments were excluded. A later analysis found that most CMV-associated TCR beta chains appeared HLA-restricted, with HLA associations seemingly driven largely by CMV exposure. When HLA alleles, especially DR and DQ, strongly co-occurred, attributing TCR associations to individual alleles was difficult. A further reported finding was that TCR beta sequences accurately predicted the HLA-A and HLA-B alleles for most subjects in the first cohort. This cohort had only TCR beta chains sequenced, and the lack of alpha or paired-chain data limited which features could be detected. Some 15 rarely observed V segments, including chromosome 9 orphons, were excluded from the earlier analysis of about 600 of the donors because counts were too low. In a later analysis, HLA-associated TCR beta chains were found to be more clonally expanded and to have lower generation probabilities than equally common non-associated chains. Across donors, most TCR sequences were observed very rarely, whereas some public TCRs were present in many individuals. Presence/absence analyses assumed roughly uniform sequencing depth across donors, an assumption that may not hold. A few of the identified cytomegalovirus-associated TCR beta chains were confirmed in vitro to be specific for cytomegalovirus antigens. A later analysis reported that several top co-occurrence clusters appeared linked to parvovirus B19, influenza, CMV and Epstein-Barr virus. Cytomegalovirus status was reported to be diagnosed by the classifier with high specificity and sensitivity in both the original and validation cohorts. A group of highly shared sequence variants was considered likely to be a technical artifact of the sequencing pipeline. In a later genetic analysis, fewer N-insertions in productive TCRs were reported among donors in an Asian-associated ancestry cluster than the approximately 630-donor mean. Specific HLA alleles were associated with over 15,000 TCR beta sequences at a false discovery rate of 0.05 in a later analysis. Correlated functional status among segregating V segments might be attributable to linkage disequilibrium, but an unknown experimental factor could not be ruled out. A total of roughly 160 TCR beta chains were listed by the study as associated with cytomegalovirus. The authors suggested that the approach could potentially be extended to other disease states and immunological phenotypes. A later analysis found that TCR association rates varied across HLA loci, with DRB1 alleles showing the most associated TCRs and HLA-C alleles the fewest. An association between a missense DCLRE1C variant and V-gene and J-gene trimming of TCR beta chains was found in a later genetic analysis and replicated in an independent cohort. In an earlier analysis of about 550 of the donors, most TCR beta V segments were observed in productive rearrangements about 87% or about 30% of the time, broadly matching IMGT annotations. For the cohort, immune exposure information was limited to CMV serostatus.

Recombination linked TRBV5-6 to TRBJ2-7; no D gene can be assigned with confidence. The sequence derives from a woman aged 18-29 years in good health and CMV-seronegative. Input material: PBMCs. The CDR3 reads as follows: CASSNKISYEQYF. The DNA is as follows: TGTGCCAGCAGCAACAAGATCTCCTACGAGCAGTACTTC.